This TCR beta chain was recovered during a study of T cell responses to AZD1222 COVID-19 vaccine. CDR3 length equals 13 residues. V lost 0 bases to trimming and J lost 6 bases, with 7 bases between them. Germline lookup yields CDR1 SGDLS and CDR2 YYNGEE. Overall study results and limits: Seropositivity was recorded at baseline in only a handful of AZD1222 recipients. Possibly, clonal diversity was underestimated; donors were largely white British and included more females.

Some clones are missing from TCRdb's copy, which holds only in-frame ones; the method was immunoSEQ multiplex PCR. The sample has roughly 100,000 clones, approximately 87% seen once. This clone was recorded only once. Its antigen is still unknown. The rearrangement uses TRBV9 and TRBJ1-3; D not resolved. Material: peripheral blood, obtained on day 0 of AZD1222 vaccination. This TCR was sampled from an adult in good health. The CDR3 region is CASSVAGENTIYF. The DNA of the CDR3 is TGTGCCAGCAGCGTAGCGGGTGAAAACACCATATATTTT.